Each of the 32 T cell receptor beta chains below was sequenced from the same sample in a study of shared clonotypes between healthy human individuals. TCRdb's table, derived via immunoSEQ multiplex PCR, lists solely in-frame clones and lacks some. The sample shows roughly 550,000 clones, roughly 95% of them seen only once. Naive CD8 isolation took CD45RO-negative cells positively selected for CCR7 and excluded terminally differentiated effector memory CD45RA+ cells. Material for sequencing was naive CD8+ T cells sorted from blood. These receptors were taken from a woman in her 30s in good health.

The chain combines TRBV7-9 with TRBJ1-2; 8 bases align to TRBD1. CDR1 and CDR2 from the germline V gene are SEHNR and FQNEAQ (reference sequence). V gave up 4 bases and J gave up 4 bases; unmatched junction bases: 2. This CDR3 contains 13 residues. The CDR3 spells CASSYTGGYGYTF. CDR3 coding DNA: TGTGCCAGCAGCTATACAGGGGGCTATGGCTACACCTTC. The whole variable domain, remainder taken from reference TRBV7-9 and TRBJ1-2, is DTGVSQNPRHKITKRGQNVTFRCDPISEHNRLYWYRQTLGQGPEFLTYFQNEAQLEKSRLLSDRFSAERPKGSFSTLEIQRTEQGDSAMYLCASSYTGGYGYTFGSGTRLTVV.

This CDR3 is CASSLDQGVREKLFF. CDR3 DNA: TGTGCCAGCAGCTTGGACCAGGGGGTCCGCGAAAAACTGTTTTTT. The V gene is TRBV5-8, the J gene TRBJ1-4; 7 bases agree with TRBD1. Germline CDR1 is SGHTS and CDR2 is YDEGEE. This CDR3 has 15 residues. With V trimmed by 0 bases and J by 8 bases, 7 bases remained unmatched.

This clone was observed a single time. This sequence joins TRBV6-4 and TRBJ2-5; TRBD1 matches 8 bases. Trimming cost V 6 bases and J 0 bases; bases outside gene matches: 6. The CDR3 contains 15 residues. In germline, CDR1 is MRHNA, CDR2 SNTAGT. The CDR3 protein is CASRGQGIYQETQYF. The CDR3 nucleotides read TGTGCCAGCAGAGGACAGGGAATTTACCAAGAGACCCAGTACTTC.

The chain carries TRBV27 and TRBJ2-7, with 9 positions matching TRBD1. J was trimmed by 7 bases and V by 6 bases; bases with no gene match: 10. From germline, CDR1 is MNHEY and CDR2 SMNVEV (reference sequence). The CDR3 extends over 14 amino acids. CDR3 protein: CASSPGQGFGEQYF. CDR3 nucleotide sequence: TGTGCCAGCAGCCCGGGACAGGGATTTGGGGAGCAGTACTTC.

Concerning this clone itself: The junction differs from germline at one of its ends, possibly a read error. The chain couples TRBV7-2 to TRBJ1-1, with 8 bases fitting TRBD1. Germline-derived CDR1 and CDR2 are SGHTA and FQGNSA. This CDR3 has 16 amino acids. The CDR3 loop reads CASNLVPLGQGTEAFF. The CDR3 bases are TGTGCCAGCAACTTAGTCCCACTTGGACAGGGCACTGAAGCTTTCTTT.

The chain combines TRBV6-4 with TRBJ1-5; D not certain. V dropped 3 bases and J dropped 4 bases, with 16 bases sitting between them. Germline CDR1 reads MRHNA; CDR2 reads SNTAGT. This CDR3 region has 16 residues. CDR3 bases: TGTGCCAGCAGTGAAAAGGTCCAGGCCCAAAATCAGCCCCAGCATTTT. Amino acid sequence: CASSEKVQAQNQPQHF.

This chain uses TRBV6-5 with TRBJ2-3; D is ambiguous. The CDR3 has 15 residues. Germline V gene lookup returns CDR1 MNHEY and CDR2 SVGAGI. Trimming removed 2 bases at V and 1 base at J, with 10 bases between. The DNA for the CDR3 is TGTGCCAGCAGTTACGTGTCTCTAGGCACAGATACGCAGTATTTT. Translated, it gives CASSYVSLGTDTQYF.

The rearrangement uses TRBV5-4 and TRBJ1-1, with 11 bases matching TRBD1. The CDR3 runs to 15 residues. V shed 0 bases, J shed 2 bases, and the junction held 0 bases outside the gene matches. From germline, CDR1 is SGHNT and CDR2 YYREEE (reference sequence). This CDR3 is CASSLGTGGNTEAFF. In DNA, the CDR3 is TGTGCCAGCAGCTTGGGGACAGGGGGCAACACTGAAGCTTTCTTT.

Regarding this clone: This same CDR3 is encoded by further DNA sequences in the sample. The chain joins TRBV7-2 to TRBJ1-5; D gene unclear. The germline CDR1 and CDR2 sequences are SGHTA and FQGNSA. Trimming took off 0 bases at V and 0 bases at J, with 6 bases between the two ends. This CDR3 spans 15 amino acids. The CDR3 is CASSLAGYSNQPQHF. CDR3 coding DNA: TGTGCCAGCAGCTTAGCGGGGTATAGCAATCAGCCCCAGCATTTT.

This clone was found once. The rearrangement uses TRBV4-2 and TRBJ2-1; the D gene is possibly TRBD2 (5 bases). The germline V gene has CDR1 LGHNA and CDR2 YNFKEQ. The ends were cut back, 0 bases at V and 6 bases at J, with 15 bases in the middle. The CDR3 has 16 residues. The CDR3 region has the DNA TGTGCCAGCAGCCAAGAGGTTCTAGCTCTCGCCAATGAGCAGTTCTTC. Translation gives CASSQEVLALANEQFF.

The chain couples TRBV5-1 to TRBJ2-2; 8 bases map to TRBD1. V was pared by 0 bases and J by 6 bases, with 10 bases of the junction left unmatched. CDR3 length: 17 residues. Germline values: CDR1 SGHRS, CDR2 YFSETQ. In DNA, the CDR3 is TGCGCCAGCAGCTTGGCCGCCTACAGGGGGTATTCCGGGGAGCTGTTTTTT. Translated, it gives CASSLAAYRGYSGELFF.

V and J are TRBV2 and TRBJ1-1; TRBD1 agrees at 8 bases. This CDR3 contains 15 residues. Per germline, CDR1 SNHLY and CDR2 FYNNEI. V dropped 4 bases and J dropped 1; count of bases not matched to a gene: 5. CDR3 residues: CASSVRQGTNTEAFF. In DNA form, the CDR3 reads TGTGCCAGCAGTGTACGACAGGGGACGAACACTGAAGCTTTCTTT.

The chain joins TRBV19 to TRBJ2-4; 9 bases match TRBD1. Germline loops: CDR1 LNHDA, CDR2 SQIVND (reference sequence). Trimming removed 5 bases from V and 0 bases from J; junction bases left unmatched: 14. The CDR3 covers 19 residues. Here the CDR3 DNA reads TGTGCCAGTAGTCCACGGACAGGGGTACTACCCCTAGCCAAAAACATTCAGTACTTC. Translation: CASSPRTGVLPLAKNIQYF.

The chain uses TRBV16 and TRBJ1-4; D is ambiguous. This CDR3 spans 15 amino acids. Trimming took off 1 base at V and 8 bases at J, with 14 bases between the two ends. Germline V CDR1 and CDR2: KGHSY, FQNENV. CDR3 residues: CASSQWAESGEKLFF. CDR3 nucleotide sequence: TGTGCCAGCAGCCAATGGGCGGAATCGGGGGAAAAACTGTTTTTT.

The chain has TRBV6-5 and TRBJ1-1, with TRBD1 as a possible D gene (6 bases). V shed 6 bases and J shed 3 bases, with 11 bases lying between them. The CDR3 extends over 13 amino acids. CDR1 is MNHEY, CDR2 SVGAGI, per germline. CDR3 amino acids: CASSDAGDTEAFF. The DNA for the CDR3 is TGTGCCAGCAGCGACGCAGGGGACACTGAAGCTTTCTTT.

The rearrangement uses TRBV9 and TRBJ2-7; 10 positions match TRBD1. The CDR3 has 14 amino acids. CDR1 SGDLS and CDR2 YYNGEE come from the germline V gene. V trimming: 4 bases; J trimming: 4 bases; junction bases outside the gene matches: 5. The CDR3 DNA reads as TGTGCCAGCAGCACCGGGGACAGGGGTTACGAGCAGTACTTC. Translating gives CASSTGDRGYEQYF. Supplemented by reference TRBV9 and TRBJ2-7, the full variable domain reads DSGVTQTPKHLITATGQRVTLRCSPRSGDLSVYWYQQSLDQGLQFLIQYYNGEERAKGNILERFSAQQFPDLHSELNLSSLELGDSALYFCASSTGDRGYEQYFGPGTRLTVT.

The chain links TRBV29-1 to TRBJ2-7; the D gene is possibly TRBD1 (6 bases). V was cut by 7 bases and J by 0 bases, with 13 bases left in between. Per germline, CDR1 SQVTM and CDR2 ANQGSEA. The CDR3 is 13 amino acids. The CDR3 spells CSARTAYSYEQYF. In DNA form, the CDR3 reads TGCAGCGCTAGGACAGCCTACTCCTACGAGCAGTACTTC.

J is TRBJ1-4 and V is TRBV11-2; the D gene is possibly TRBD1 (6 bases). Per germline, CDR1 SGHAT and CDR2 FQNNGV. This CDR3 is 16 amino acids long. V was shortened by 5 bases and J by 3 bases, with 16 bases between the two germline ends. The CDR3 protein is CASSTVDGGPNEKLFF. In nucleotides, the CDR3 is TGTGCCAGCAGCACCGTGGATGGGGGGCCTAATGAAAAACTGTTTTTT.

This chain uses TRBV7-8 with TRBJ2-3; possible D gene TRBD1, 6 bases. This CDR3 has 17 amino acids. Germline CDR1 SGHVS, CDR2 FQNEAQ. V lost 1 base and J 3 bases, leaving 17 bases between the germline ends. CDR3 amino acids: CASSLERGWVWTDTQYF. As DNA, the CDR3 is TGTGCCAGCAGCTTAGAGAGGGGGTGGGTTTGGACAGATACGCAGTATTTT. The whole variable domain, remainder taken from reference TRBV7-8 and TRBJ2-3, is GAGVSQSPRYKVAKRGQDVALRCDPISGHVSLFWYQQALGQGPEFLTYFQNEAQLDKSGLPSDRFFAERPEGSVSTLKIQRTQQEDSAVYLCASSLERGWVWTDTQYFGPGTRLTVL.

The chain recombines TRBV2 with TRBJ2-7, with 14 bases that match TRBD2. The CDR3 consists of 14 residues. The V gene's germline CDR1 is SNHLY and CDR2 FYNNEI. V gave up 6 bases and J gave up 6 bases; unmatched junction bases: 4. The CDR3 nucleotides read TGTGCCAGCAGGTCGGGACTAGCGGGAGCCGAGCAGTACTTC. It is translated as CASRSGLAGAEQYF.

The chain is built from TRBV27 and TRBJ2-3; D gene uncertain. CDR1 is MNHEY and CDR2 is SMNVEV in the germline V gene (reference sequence). With 5 bases removed from V and 6 bases from J, the gap between germline ends came to 12 bases. The CDR3 has 13 residues. The DNA for the CDR3 is TGTGCCAGCAGTCGAAAGGGAACGGATACGCAGTATTTT. Encoded protein: CASSRKGTDTQYF.

The V gene is TRBV6-5, the J gene TRBJ1-2; D is undetermined. Trimming cost V 6 bases and J 8 bases, with 16 bases left between them. The germline gives CDR1 MNHEY, CDR2 SVGAGI. The CDR3 is 13 residues long. The CDR3 reads CASSLEGWGGYTF. As DNA, the CDR3 is TGTGCCAGCAGCCTCGAAGGGTGGGGAGGCTACACCTTC.

V is TRBV30 and J is TRBJ1-5; no clear D gene. Deletions cut 5 bases from V and 5 bases from J, with 13 bases between. The CDR3 has 13 residues. Per germline, CDR1 GTSNPN and CDR2 SVGIG (reference sequence). The chain's CDR3 is CAWAPDGDQPQHF. In DNA, the CDR3 is TGTGCCTGGGCCCCAGACGGCGATCAGCCCCAGCATTTT.

The chain combines TRBV27 with TRBJ2-7; 9 bases match TRBD2. Germline V lookup: CDR1 MNHEY, CDR2 SMNVEV (reference sequence). V dropped 1 base and J dropped 4; count of bases not matched to a gene: 2. The CDR3 consists of 14 residues. The CDR3 loop is CASSLLGLAYEQYF. The CDR3 DNA is TGTGCCAGCAGTTTATTAGGACTAGCGTACGAGCAGTACTTC.

This clone was counted a few times. The rearrangement joins TRBV2 to TRBJ1-1; D perhaps matches TRBD1 (6 bases). Trimming removed 3 bases at V and 3 bases at J, with 8 bases between. Germline CDR1 and CDR2: SNHLY and FYNNEI. CDR3 length equals 13 residues. In nucleotides, the CDR3 is TGTGCCAGCAGTGAGGGGGCCTACACTGAAGCTTTCTTT. Translating it yields CASSEGAYTEAFF.

This clone was seen only a few times. J is TRBJ2-7 and V is TRBV27; TRBD2 aligns across 12 bases. The V gene's germline CDR1 is MNHEY and CDR2 SMNVEV (reference sequence). CDR3 length: 15 residues. With V trimmed by 6 bases and J by 7 bases, 10 bases remained unmatched. The CDR3 nucleotides are TGTGCCAGCAGCGTGACTAGCGGGAGAGGTCTGGAGCAGTACTTC. It is translated as CASSVTSGRGLEQYF.

V and J are TRBV19 and TRBJ2-7, with D perhaps TRBD1 (5 bases). In germline, CDR1 is LNHDA, CDR2 SQIVND (reference sequence). CDR3 length: 14 amino acids. Trimming stripped 4 bases from V and 0 bases from J, with 10 bases between. This CDR3 reads CASSTRQYSYEQYF. In DNA form, the CDR3 reads TGTGCCAGTAGTACCAGACAGTACTCCTACGAGCAGTACTTC.

V gene TRBV11-2 combines with J gene TRBJ2-1; D is unresolved. The CDR3 loop spans 11 amino acids. Germline V gene lookup returns CDR1 SGHAT and CDR2 FQNNGV. V lost 1 base to trimming and J lost 9 bases, with 4 bases between them. For the CDR3, the DNA is TGTGCCAGCAGCTTAGGTAGTGAGCAGTTCTTC. This translates into CASSLGSEQFF. Full variable domain (missing parts from reference TRBV11-2 and TRBJ2-1): EAGVAQSPRYKIIEKRQSVAFWCNPISGHATLYWYQQILGQGPKLLIQFQNNGVVDDSQLPKDRFSAERLKGVDSTLKIQPAKLEDSAVYLCASSLGSEQFFGPGTRLTVL.

The CDR3: CASSEGLRNGNTIYF. The CDR3 bases are TGTGCCAGCAGTGAGGGGCTCCGGAATGGAAACACCATATATTTT. The rearrangement uses TRBV2 and TRBJ1-3; possibly TRBD1 for D (5 bases). The CDR3 length is 15 residues. Trimming took 3 bases from V and 3 from J, leaving 12 bases between them. Germline CDR1 and CDR2: SNHLY and FYNNEI.

The rearrangement links TRBV10-1 to TRBJ2-1; D call uncertain. Germline CDR1 and CDR2: WNHNN and SYGVQD (reference sequence). This CDR3 contains 12 residues. V gave up 2 bases and J gave up 4 bases, with 3 bases separating them. The CDR3 sequence: CASSEIYNEQFF. CDR3 coding DNA: TGCGCCAGCAGTGAGATATACAATGAGCAGTTCTTC.

The J gene is TRBJ2-4, the V gene TRBV2; D remains unclear. The V and J ends lost 0 bases and 8 bases respectively, with 14 bases between them. Germline CDR1 SNHLY, CDR2 FYNNEI. This CDR3 is 15 amino acids long. The CDR3 region is CASSEASKIEDIQYF. DNA for the CDR3: TGTGCCAGCAGTGAAGCATCCAAGATTGAAGACATTCAGTACTTC.

This clone was detected once. This rearrangement joins TRBV27 to TRBJ2-7, with D possibly TRBD1 on 6 matching bases. Germline V lookup: CDR1 MNHEY, CDR2 SMNVEV (reference sequence). This CDR3 has 15 amino acids. V was trimmed by 3 bases and J by 0 bases, leaving 12 bases between them. CDR3 in amino acids: CASSFRGIPSYEQYF. CDR3 coding DNA: TGTGCCAGCAGTTTTAGGGGGATTCCCTCCTACGAGCAGTACTTC.